One sample yielded the 12 T cell receptor beta chains listed below, sequenced in a study of cytomegalovirus exposure and HLA in healthy donors. Repertoires were generated with immunoSEQ multiplex PCR, while TCRdb's copy carries only in-frame clones and drops some. This sample carries about 120,000 clones, 88% of them seen once, and the ten largest clones take more than 5%. Sequenced input: PBMCs. The receptors originated from a woman aged 18-30 years in good health and CMV-seropositive.

In its sample, this clone was seen a few times. This sequence joins TRBV2 and TRBJ1-5, with a weak D call TRBD1 (5 bases). Trimming stripped 3 bases from V and 2 bases from J, with 8 bases between. The length of the CDR3 is 14 residues. Germline lookup yields CDR1 SNHLY and CDR2 FYNNEI. The CDR3 loop is CASSDRVGNQPQHF. CDR3 nucleotide sequence: TGTGCCAGCAGTGACAGGGTTGGCAATCAGCCCCAGCATTTT.

In this sample, this clone turned up once. This sequence joins TRBV15 and TRBJ1-2, with TRBD1 matching 9 bases. CDR3 length: 16 amino acids. The V and J ends lost 0 bases and 4 bases, in that order; junction bases with no gene match: 6. Germline-derived CDR1 and CDR2 are LNHNV and YYDKDF (reference sequence). The CDR3 region has the DNA TGTGCCACCAGCAGAGATTTACGGACAGGGGCCTATGGCTACACCTTC. Its translation is CATSRDLRTGAYGYTF. Full variable domain (remainder filled in from reference TRBV15 and TRBJ1-2): DAMVIQNPRYQVTQFGKPVTLSCSQTLNHNVMYWYQQKSSQAPKLLFHYYDKDFNNEADTPDNFQSRRPNTSFCFLDIRSPGLGDTAMYLCATSRDLRTGAYGYTFGSGTRLTVV.

This clone has only one observation. V gene TRBV27 combines with J gene TRBJ2-3, with 8 bases matching TRBD1. Trimming cost V 6 bases and J 3 bases; bases outside gene matches: 11. The CDR3 is made up of 16 amino acids. CDR1 and CDR2 from the germline V gene are MNHEY and SMNVEV (reference sequence). The CDR3 here is CASRFGWQGATDTQYF. In DNA, the CDR3 is TGTGCCAGCAGATTTGGGTGGCAGGGGGCAACAGATACGCAGTATTTT.

This clone was observed a single time. The J gene is TRBJ2-7, the V gene TRBV19, with 10 bases fitting TRBD1. This CDR3 region has 14 residues. The V and J ends lost 5 bases and 5 bases, in that order; junction bases with no gene match: 6. The V gene's germline CDR1 is LNHDA and CDR2 SQIVND (reference sequence). CDR3 loop: CASSPTGTGDEQYF. The CDR3 nucleotides are TGTGCCAGTAGTCCGACCGGGACAGGGGACGAGCAGTACTTC.

This clone was found a few times. The chain recombines TRBV5-1 with TRBJ2-2; D is undetermined. The CDR3 extends over 12 amino acids. V was pared by 7 bases and J by 1 base, with 5 bases between. Germline CDR1 and CDR2: SGHRS and YFSETQ. The CDR3 region has the DNA TGCGCCAGCCAACTGAACACCGGGGAGCTGTTTTTT. Encoded protein: CASQLNTGELFF.

The sample holds one count of this clone. The CDR3 region is CASSQEASADEQYF. The DNA of the CDR3 is TGCGCCAGCAGCCAAGAGGCCTCCGCGGACGAGCAGTACTTC. The V gene is TRBV4-1, the J gene TRBJ2-7; no firm D call. From germline, CDR1 is MGHRA and CDR2 YSYEKL. This CDR3 is built from 14 residues. Trimming removed 0 bases from V and 5 bases from J, with 11 bases in between.

The chain is built from TRBV6-5 and TRBJ1-5; D unclear. Trimming left V 2 bases short and J 4 bases short, with 9 bases between. Germline CDR1 is MNHEY and CDR2 is SVGAGI. The CDR3 is made up of 14 amino acids. The CDR3 protein is CASSYGGTNQPQHF. CDR3 coding DNA: TGTGCCAGCAGTTACGGCGGCACGAATCAGCCCCAGCATTTT.

A few counts support this clone. The chain recombines TRBV5-1 with TRBJ1-6; possibly TRBD1 for D (6 bases). V was clipped by 7 bases and J by 8 bases, with 13 bases between them. This CDR3 region has 13 residues. Germline-derived CDR1 and CDR2 are SGHRS and YFSETQ. CDR3 amino acids: CASARGRDSPLHF. As DNA, the CDR3 is TGCGCCAGCGCCAGGGGCCGGGATTCACCCCTCCACTTT.

V is TRBV19 and J is TRBJ1-2, with D hard to call. The V end lost 6 bases, the J end lost 4 bases, and 12 bases lay between the germline ends. CDR1 and CDR2 from the germline V gene are LNHDA and SQIVND (reference sequence). There are 13 residues in the CDR3. CDR3 DNA sequence: TGTGCCAGTAGCTTGACAAATCCCTATGGCTACACCTTC. Protein sequence: CASSLTNPYGYTF.

This chain joins TRBV27 and TRBJ2-7, with D tentatively TRBD1 (5 bases). The CDR3 is 14 residues long. Germline lookup yields CDR1 MNHEY and CDR2 SMNVEV (reference sequence). The V end lost 3 bases, the J end lost 2 bases, and 11 bases lay between the germline ends. The CDR3 here is CASSLIDRPYEQYF. The CDR3 DNA sequence: TGTGCCAGCAGTTTGATAGACAGACCCTACGAGCAGTACTTC.

The chain employs TRBV6-4 and TRBJ1-1; D is unresolved. V lost 5 bases to trimming and J lost 2 bases, with 9 bases between them. CDR1 MRHNA and CDR2 SNTAGT come from the germline V gene. The CDR3 extends over 13 amino acids. The CDR3 nucleotides are TGTGCCAGCAGTATACAGAGTAACACTGAAGCTTTCTTT. This translates into CASSIQSNTEAFF.

This clone was seen a single time. V gene TRBV23-1 combines with J gene TRBJ1-1; 7 positions agree with TRBD1. TRBV23-1 is an open reading frame, and its role is uncertain. Germline trimming cut 0 bases from V and 1 base from J; bases unmatched to any gene: 5. The CDR3 spans 16 residues. CDR3 nucleotides: TGCGCCAGCAGTCAATCCGACAGGGACGGGAACACTGAAGCTTTCTTT. Encoded protein: CASSQSDRDGNTEAFF.